Listed here is a single T cell receptor (beta chain). These data come from a study of blood T cell repertoires in COVID-19. Germline values: CDR1 KGHSH, CDR2 LQKENI. This CDR3 is built from 15 residues. Trimming removed 4 bases from V and 7 bases from J; junction bases left unmatched: 9. Measured with immunoSEQ multiplex PCR; TCRdb has only the in-frame clones, and not every one. Of under 300,000 clones listed, about 87% are singletons. Material for sequencing was PBMCs or T cells enriched from blood (not recorded which). The rearrangement joins TRBV18 to TRBJ1-5; 8 bases map to TRBD1. The origin of this receptor is a woman between 50 and 59 years old who had recovered from COVID-19. The CDR3 sequence is CASSQGTGGYQPQHF. The CDR3 DNA follows: TGTGCCAGCTCACAGGGGACAGGAGGGTACCAGCCCCAGCATTTT.